This TCR beta chain was obtained from a study of CD8 T cells in Susac syndrome. About 0.45 to 1 ug RNA was reverse transcribed with random hexamers. An immunoSEQ multiplex PCR amplified TCR beta CDR3 over 54 Vbeta and 13 Jbeta. TCRdb used MiXCR to reprocess the immunoSEQ multiplex PCR reads, holding one entry per CDR3 protein. Of 150,000 or so distinct CDR3 sequences in the sample, under 95% were seen once. Peripheral blood CD8+ and CD4+ T cells were profiled by TCR beta sequencing. Healthy donors constituted the controls, which were matched for age and sex. Negative magnetic isolation gave CD8+ and CD4+ cells; FACS enriched CD8+ TEMRA. The CDR3 consists of 16 residues. Trimming took off 2 bases at V and 2 bases at J, with 14 bases between the two ends. In germline, CDR1 is SEHNR, CDR2 FQNEAQ (reference sequence).

Sequenced sample: CD4+ T cells from PBMCs. The source is a human donor in good health. The chain joins TRBV7-9 to TRBJ2-3; D is possibly TRBD2 (6 bases). CDR3 amino acids: CASSLFWGVNTDTQYF. The CDR3 DNA reads as TGTGCCAGCAGCTTATTTTGGGGGGTAAACACAGATACGCAGTATTTT.